These 13 T cell receptor beta chains came from one sample sequenced in a study of blood T cell repertoires in COVID-19. TCRdb's copy holds only in-frame clones and misses some; the assay was immunoSEQ multiplex PCR. The sample records about 120,000 clones, roughly 84% being singletons. Material: PBMCs or T cells enriched from blood (not recorded which). Receptors originate from a woman in her twenties or thirties who had recovered from COVID-19.

This clone was detected a few times. For the CDR3, the DNA is TGTGCCAGTAGGGGACAGGGGGCGTCTAACTATGGCTACACCTTC. Protein: CASRGQGASNYGYTF. The genes are TRBV19 and TRBJ1-2, with 12 bases matching TRBD1. Per germline, CDR1 LNHDA and CDR2 SQIVND (reference sequence). The ends lost 6 bases at V and 0 bases at J; junction bases unmatched: 2. The CDR3 loop spans 15 amino acids.

This clone has a handful of counts. The V gene is TRBV7-3, the J gene TRBJ1-1; D is undetermined. CDR3 length equals 13 residues. Between the trimmed V and J ends, which lost 5 bases and 2 bases, there was a span of 9 bases. Germline CDR1 SGHTA, CDR2 FQGTGA. CDR3 coding DNA: TGTGCCAGCAGCCTTAAATCCAACACTGAAGCTTTCTTT. It yields the protein CASSLKSNTEAFF.

The chain has TRBV19 and TRBJ2-5, with 8 bases that match TRBD2. J gave up 5 bases and V 6 bases, and 8 bases lay outside the gene matches. The CDR3 consists of 14 residues. Germline V gene data show CDR1 as LNHDA and CDR2 as SQIVND (reference sequence). Here the CDR3 reads CASSRLPGGETQYF. CDR3 sequence (DNA): TGTGCCAGTAGCCGTCTCCCGGGGGGGGAGACCCAGTACTTC. The full variable domain, its missing parts supplied by reference TRBV19 and TRBJ2-5, is DGGITQSPKYLFRKEGQNVTLSCEQNLNHDAMYWYRQDPGQGLRLIYYSQIVNDFQKGDIAEGYSVSREKKESFPLTVTSAQKNPTAFYLCASSRLPGGETQYFGPGTRLLVL.

The V gene is TRBV4-2, the J gene TRBJ2-5, with D possibly being TRBD1 (6 bases). Germline assignment: CDR1 LGHNA and CDR2 YNFKEQ. The CDR3 is made up of 13 amino acids. V was cut by 1 base and J by 5 bases, with 8 bases left in between. CDR3 bases: TGTGCCAGCAGCCAAGGGGGGCTGGAGACCCAGTACTTC. Translating it yields CASSQGGLETQYF.

This clone showed up just a few times. The DNA for the CDR3 is TGTGCCAGCAGCGGATCGGGACTAGCGGAGTATACCTACGAGCAGTACTTC. Residues: CASSGSGLAEYTYEQYF. V usage is TRBV28 and J usage is TRBJ2-7; 11 bases map to TRBD2. This CDR3 contains 17 residues. The V and J ends lost 6 bases and 2 bases, in that order; junction bases with no gene match: 12. Germline CDR1 MDHEN, CDR2 SYDVKM. The full variable domain, in which reference TRBV28 and TRBJ2-7 provide the parts outside the CDR3, is DVKVTQSSRYLVKRTGEKVFLECVQDMDHENMFWYRQDPGLGLRLIYFSYDVKMKEKGDIPEGYSVSREKKERFSLILESASTNQTSMYLCASSGSGLAEYTYEQYFGPGTRLTVT.

The table lists this clone with a few counts. The chain employs TRBV24-1 and TRBJ2-1, with TRBD1 identical over 11 bases. The CDR3 has 16 amino acids. Germline loops: CDR1 KGHDR, CDR2 SFDVKD. V trimming: 1 base; J trimming: 8 bases; junction bases outside the gene matches: 6. CDR3 nucleotide sequence: TGTGCCACCAGTGATTTTAGGACAGGGGGCAGGTATGAGCAGTTCTTC. Its protein product is CATSDFRTGGRYEQFF.

The chain is built from TRBV3-1 (or the pseudogene TRBV3-2) and TRBJ2-1, with D maybe TRBD2 (6 bases). The germline V gene has CDR1 LGHDT and CDR2 YNNKEL (reference sequence). This CDR3 contains 15 residues. Trimming removed 7 bases at V and 0 bases at J, with 13 bases between. The CDR3 DNA reads TGTGCCAGCAACGTAGCGGCTAGCTCCTACAATGAGCAGTTCTTC. It yields the protein CASNVAASSYNEQFF.

The V and J genes are TRBV18 and TRBJ1-5; 11 bases are a match to TRBD1. CDR1 and CDR2 (germline): KGHSH, LQKENI. Losses at the gene ends were 5 bases for V and 6 bases for J; bases not matched to a gene: 6. This CDR3 spans 15 amino acids. This chain's CDR3 is CASSEDRGQVQPQHF. The CDR3 DNA sequence: TGTGCCAGCTCAGAGGACAGGGGGCAGGTTCAGCCCCAGCATTTT.

The J gene is TRBJ1-1, the V gene TRBV5-6; no reliable D call. CDR1 is SGHDT and CDR2 is YYEEEE in the germline V gene. Trimming shortened V by 3 bases and J by 1 base, and 7 bases separated the two germline ends. The CDR3 contains 13 residues. CDR3 in DNA: TGTGCCAGCAGCTCTGGCCCGAACACTGAAGCTTTCTTT. Protein product: CASSSGPNTEAFF.

In its sample, this clone was seen once. The chain combines TRBV6-2 or TRBV6-3 with TRBJ2-7; D remains unclear. CDR3 length: 14 amino acids. V gave up 0 bases and J gave up 3 bases, with 9 bases separating them. Germline loops: CDR1 MNHEY, CDR2 SVGEGT. The CDR3 region is CASSYSGSLYEQYF. CDR3 nucleotides: TGTGCCAGCAGTTACTCGGGCAGCCTCTACGAGCAGTACTTC.

The chain joins TRBV5-4 to TRBJ2-1; 9 bases match TRBD2. Germline V gene sequence: CDR1 SGHNT, CDR2 YYREEE (reference sequence). This CDR3 is 14 amino acids long. V was pared by 3 bases and J by 7 bases, with 5 bases of the junction left unmatched. CDR3 in DNA: TGTGCCAGCAGCTATAGCGGGAGTTGGAATGAGCAGTTCTTC. This translates into CASSYSGSWNEQFF.

This chain connects TRBV28 to TRBJ1-5; 9 positions agree with TRBD1. Per germline, CDR1 MDHEN and CDR2 SYDVKM. This CDR3 contains 14 residues. Trimming cost V 4 bases and J 5 bases; bases outside gene matches: 3. The CDR3 nucleotides are TGTGCCAGCAGTTCTTGGACAGGGGATCAGCCCCAGCATTTT. This encodes CASSSWTGDQPQHF.

The J gene is TRBJ2-2, the V gene TRBV19; D not resolved. This CDR3 has 14 amino acids. Trimming left V 10 bases short and J 2 bases short, with 14 bases between. Germline values: CDR1 LNHDA, CDR2 SQIVND (reference sequence). In DNA, the CDR3 is TGTGCCACCCAATGGGCATCTAACACCGGGGAGCTGTTTTTT. It is translated as CATQWASNTGELFF.